This entry describes one T cell receptor (beta chain). The data are from a study of T cell changes during pregnancy in multiple sclerosis. The CDR3 spans 16 residues. The V end was cut by 0 bases, the J end by 7 bases, with 16 bases between. Per the germline V gene, CDR1 is KGHSH and CDR2 is LQKENI. Generated by immunoSEQ multiplex PCR, the TCRdb table keeps only in-frame clones and is missing some. The table lists some 100,000 clones, around 94% of them singletons. Sequenced here: peripheral blood, sampled in the second trimester of pregnancy. The chain links TRBV18 to TRBJ2-1, with a possible D match to TRBD1 (7 bases). The clonotype comes from a female donor with multiple sclerosis, enrolled in a pregnancy study. Here the CDR3 reads CASSPPGSQGGNEQFF. The CDR3 DNA follows: TGTGCCAGCTCACCACCCGGTTCCCAGGGGGGAAATGAGCAGTTCTTC.